This is a list of T cell receptor beta chains from one sample in a study of shared clonotypes between healthy human individuals. Libraries were prepared by immunoSEQ multiplex PCR; TCRdb keeps only in-frame clonotypes and omits some of them. This sample has about 1 million clones; 60% to 80% occur once, and the top ten carry approximately 1.5%. The sequenced material came from memory CD4+ T cells sorted from blood. The source of these receptors is a man in his late teens or twenties in good health. Each CDR3 is given with its conserved first and last residue. The D gene is left open where the match is weak.

d_gene | v_gene | CDR3aa
. | TRBV5-1 | CASSLGSQGPGSPLHF
. | TRBV18 | CASSVQGWNTEAFF
. | TRBV7-9 | CASSLGGRYGYTF
. | TRBV19 | CASRNPPRNEQFF
. | TRBV30 | CAWRPGPTWEQYF
TRBD1 | TRBV6-1 | CASRSLQGADTQYF
. | TRBV19 | CATARGPNYGYTF
TRBD1 | TRBV6-5 | CASSYSGTGPGYTF
TRBD1 | TRBV27 | CASSRRAGGYEQYF
TRBD2 | TRBV19 | CASSISGPSSYNEQFF
TRBD1 | TRBV27 | CASSPTGERSPLHF
. | TRBV29-1 | CSVQRASSEQYF
TRBD1 | TRBV19 | CASSSHRGPTYEQYF
. | TRBV6-1 | CASSDTWVNQPQHF
. | TRBV28 | CASSPRTYGYTF
TRBD1 | TRBV11-2 | CASSPRWDRDGETQYF
. | TRBV11-2 | CASSLESYSNQPQHF
TRBD1 | TRBV6-5 | CASSLGQGVRETQYF
. | TRBV29-1 | CSVEERTNEKLFF
TRBD2 | TRBV7-8 | CASSARPGGTDTQYF
. | TRBV21-1 | CASSKTQLTSGCYEQYF
. | TRBV5-1 | CASSLEVSRTGGYTF
. | TRBV7-8 | CASSLGGPNEKLFF
. | TRBV28 | CASSLVEPGTQYF